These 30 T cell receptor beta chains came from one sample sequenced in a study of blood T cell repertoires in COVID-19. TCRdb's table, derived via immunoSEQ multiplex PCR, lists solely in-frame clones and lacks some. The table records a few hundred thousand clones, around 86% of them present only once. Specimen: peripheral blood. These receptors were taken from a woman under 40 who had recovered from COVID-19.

In DNA form, the CDR3 reads TGTGCCAGCAGCCAAGAGAGGGCGGGTAGCGGGGGAGGGGAGACCCAGTACTTC. It codes for CASSQERAGSGGGETQYF. This chain uses TRBV4-2 with TRBJ2-5; 9 bases match TRBD2. CDR3 length: 18 amino acids. Germline CDR1 LGHNA, CDR2 YNFKEQ. V lost 0 bases and J lost 5; bases outside the gene matches: 13.

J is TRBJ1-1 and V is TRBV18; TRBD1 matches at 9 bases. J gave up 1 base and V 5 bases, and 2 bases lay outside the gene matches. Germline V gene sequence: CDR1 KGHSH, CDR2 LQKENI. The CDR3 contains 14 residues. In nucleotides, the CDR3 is TGTGCCAGCTCAAGACAGGGGGAGAACACTGAAGCTTTCTTT. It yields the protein CASSRQGENTEAFF.

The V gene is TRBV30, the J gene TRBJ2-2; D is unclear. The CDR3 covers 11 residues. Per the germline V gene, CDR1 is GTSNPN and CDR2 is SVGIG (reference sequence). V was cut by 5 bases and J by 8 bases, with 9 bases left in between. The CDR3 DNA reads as TGTGCCTGGGGCCCCACAGGGGAGCTGTTTTTT. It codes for CAWGPTGELFF.

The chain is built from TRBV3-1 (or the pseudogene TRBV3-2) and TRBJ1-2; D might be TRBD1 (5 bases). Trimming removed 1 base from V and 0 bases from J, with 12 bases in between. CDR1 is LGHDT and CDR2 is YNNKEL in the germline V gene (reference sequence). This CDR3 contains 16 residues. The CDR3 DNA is TGTGCCAGCAGCCAAGGGACAAGGATTACTAACTATGGCTACACCTTC. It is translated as CASSQGTRITNYGYTF.

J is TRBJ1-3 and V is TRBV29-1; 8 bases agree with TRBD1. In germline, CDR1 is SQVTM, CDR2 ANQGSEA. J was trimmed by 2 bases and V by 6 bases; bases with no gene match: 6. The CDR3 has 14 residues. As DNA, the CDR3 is TGCAGCGTCGGGGACAGGCTTGCTGGAAACACCATATATTTT. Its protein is CSVGDRLAGNTIYF.

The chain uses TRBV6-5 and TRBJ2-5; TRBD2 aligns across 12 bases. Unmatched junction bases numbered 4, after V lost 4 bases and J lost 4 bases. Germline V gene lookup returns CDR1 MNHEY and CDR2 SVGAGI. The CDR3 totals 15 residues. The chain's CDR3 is CASSSAGLAGETQYF. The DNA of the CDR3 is TGTGCCAGCAGTTCCGCGGGACTAGCGGGAGAGACCCAGTACTTC.

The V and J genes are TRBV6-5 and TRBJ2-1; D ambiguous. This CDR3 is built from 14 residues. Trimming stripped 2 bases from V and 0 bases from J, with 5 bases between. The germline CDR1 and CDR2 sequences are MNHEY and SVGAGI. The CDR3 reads CASSYVSSYNEQFF. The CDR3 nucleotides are TGTGCCAGCAGTTACGTGAGCTCCTACAATGAGCAGTTCTTC.

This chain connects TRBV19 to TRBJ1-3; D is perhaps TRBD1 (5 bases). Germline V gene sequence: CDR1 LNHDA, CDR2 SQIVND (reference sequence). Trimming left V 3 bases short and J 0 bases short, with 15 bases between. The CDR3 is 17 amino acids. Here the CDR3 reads CASSILQRTSSGNTIYF. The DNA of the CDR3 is TGTGCCAGTAGTATTTTACAACGGACAAGCTCTGGAAACACCATATATTTT.

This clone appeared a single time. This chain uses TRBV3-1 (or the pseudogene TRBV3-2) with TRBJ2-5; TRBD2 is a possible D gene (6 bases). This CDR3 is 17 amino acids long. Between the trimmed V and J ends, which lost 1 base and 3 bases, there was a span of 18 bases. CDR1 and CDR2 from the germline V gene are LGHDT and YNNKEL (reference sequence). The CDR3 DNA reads TGTGCCAGCAGCCAAGGTCTGTCTCCTAGGACTAAAGAGACCCAGTACTTC. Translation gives CASSQGLSPRTKETQYF.

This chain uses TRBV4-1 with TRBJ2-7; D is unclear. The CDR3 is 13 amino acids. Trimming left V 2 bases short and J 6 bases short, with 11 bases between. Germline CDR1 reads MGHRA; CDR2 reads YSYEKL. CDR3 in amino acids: CASSQFNRAEQYF. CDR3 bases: TGCGCCAGCAGCCAATTCAACCGAGCCGAGCAGTACTTC.

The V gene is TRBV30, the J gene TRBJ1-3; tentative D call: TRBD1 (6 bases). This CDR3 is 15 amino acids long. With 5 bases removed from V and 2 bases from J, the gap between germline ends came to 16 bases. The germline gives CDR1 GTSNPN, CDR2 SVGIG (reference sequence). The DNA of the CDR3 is TGTGCCTGGGGGGGGGCACCTAGCCCTGGAAACACCATATATTTT. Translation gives CAWGGAPSPGNTIYF.

CDR3 sequence reads: CASSPNYPEQYF. Here the CDR3 DNA reads TGTGCCAGCAGCCCGAACTACCCCGAGCAGTACTTC. The gene calls are TRBV11-2 and TRBJ2-7; no definite D call. V lost 5 bases to trimming and J lost 6 bases, with 11 bases between them. Per germline, CDR1 SGHAT and CDR2 FQNNGV. This CDR3 is 12 amino acids long.

Written as DNA, the CDR3 is TGTGCCACCAGTGATGTAACCGGGACAGCCAATCAGCCCCAGCATTTT. Translating gives CATSDVTGTANQPQHF. The V call is TRBV24-1, the J call TRBJ1-5, with 7 bases fitting TRBD1. Per the germline V gene, CDR1 is KGHDR and CDR2 is SFDVKD. The V gene end was trimmed by 3 bases and the J gene end by 3 bases; junction bases not matched to a gene: 7. The CDR3 loop spans 16 amino acids.

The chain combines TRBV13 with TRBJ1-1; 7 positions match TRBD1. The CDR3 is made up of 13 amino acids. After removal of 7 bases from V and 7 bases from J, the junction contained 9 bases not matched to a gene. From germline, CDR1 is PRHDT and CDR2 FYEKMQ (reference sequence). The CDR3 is CASKRVRTGEAFF. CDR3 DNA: TGTGCCAGCAAACGGGTGAGGACAGGTGAAGCTTTCTTT.

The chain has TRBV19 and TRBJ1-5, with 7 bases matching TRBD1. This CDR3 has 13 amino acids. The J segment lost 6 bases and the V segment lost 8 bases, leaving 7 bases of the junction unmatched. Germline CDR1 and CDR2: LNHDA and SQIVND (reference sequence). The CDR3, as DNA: TGTGCCAGTGGACAGGTTGCGAGTCAGCCCCAGCATTTT. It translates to CASGQVASQPQHF.

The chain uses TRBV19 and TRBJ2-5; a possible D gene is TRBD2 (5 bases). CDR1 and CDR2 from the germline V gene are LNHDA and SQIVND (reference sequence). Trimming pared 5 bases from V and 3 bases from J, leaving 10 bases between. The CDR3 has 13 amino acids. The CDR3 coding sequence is TGTGCCAGTAGTCCTGCGAGGGAAGAGACCCAGTACTTC. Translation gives CASSPAREETQYF.

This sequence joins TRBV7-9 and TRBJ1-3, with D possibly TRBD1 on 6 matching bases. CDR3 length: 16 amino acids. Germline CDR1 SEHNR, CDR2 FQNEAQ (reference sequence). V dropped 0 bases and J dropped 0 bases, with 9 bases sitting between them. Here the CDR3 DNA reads TGTGCCAGCAGCTTAGCAGGGGGTCCCTCTGGAAACACCATATATTTT. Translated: CASSLAGGPSGNTIYF.

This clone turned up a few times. The CDR3: CAISEGGRNQPQHF. The CDR3 nucleotides read TGTGCCATCAGTGAGGGCGGGCGCAATCAGCCCCAGCATTTT. The chain employs TRBV10-3 and TRBJ1-5, with D uncertain. The V gene lost 2 bases and the J gene lost 2 bases, with 7 bases spanning the gap. The germline V gene has CDR1 ENHRY and CDR2 SYGVKD. The CDR3 consists of 14 residues.

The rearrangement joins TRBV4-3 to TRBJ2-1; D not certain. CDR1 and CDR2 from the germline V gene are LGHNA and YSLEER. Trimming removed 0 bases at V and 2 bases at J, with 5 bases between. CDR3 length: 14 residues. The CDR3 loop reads CASSQDPAYNEQFF. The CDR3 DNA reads TGCGCCAGCAGCCAAGATCCCGCCTACAATGAGCAGTTCTTC.

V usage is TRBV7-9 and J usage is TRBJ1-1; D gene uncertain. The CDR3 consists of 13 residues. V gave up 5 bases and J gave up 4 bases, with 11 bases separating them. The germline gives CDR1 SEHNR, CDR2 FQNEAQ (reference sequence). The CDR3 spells CASSPNQVTEAFF. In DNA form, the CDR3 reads TGTGCCAGCAGCCCTAACCAAGTCACTGAAGCTTTCTTT.

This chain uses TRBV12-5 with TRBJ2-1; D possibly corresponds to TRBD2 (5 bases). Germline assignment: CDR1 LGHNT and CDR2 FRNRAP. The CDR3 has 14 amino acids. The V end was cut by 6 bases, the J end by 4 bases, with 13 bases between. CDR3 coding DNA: TGTGCTAGTGGGAGGGATTGGGATTACAATGAGCAGTTCTTC. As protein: CASGRDWDYNEQFF.

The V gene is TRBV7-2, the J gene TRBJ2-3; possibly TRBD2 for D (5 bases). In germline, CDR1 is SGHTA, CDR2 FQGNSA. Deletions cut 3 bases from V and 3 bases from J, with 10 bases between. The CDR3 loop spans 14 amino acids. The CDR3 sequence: CASSFGIMTDTQYF. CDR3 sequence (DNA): TGTGCCAGCAGCTTCGGGATAATGACAGATACGCAGTATTTT.

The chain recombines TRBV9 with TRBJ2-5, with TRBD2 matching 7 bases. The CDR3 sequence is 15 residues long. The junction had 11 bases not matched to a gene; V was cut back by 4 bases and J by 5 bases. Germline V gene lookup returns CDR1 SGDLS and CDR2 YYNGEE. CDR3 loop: CASSFGTPGRETQYF. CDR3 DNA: TGTGCCAGCAGCTTCGGGACTCCCGGGAGGGAGACCCAGTACTTC.

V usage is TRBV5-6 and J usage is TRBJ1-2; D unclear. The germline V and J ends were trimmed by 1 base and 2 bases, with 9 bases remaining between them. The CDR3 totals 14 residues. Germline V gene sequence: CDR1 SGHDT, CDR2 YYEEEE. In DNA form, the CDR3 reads TGTGCCAGCAGCTTGTTCGACAAGAACTATGGCTACACCTTC. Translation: CASSLFDKNYGYTF.

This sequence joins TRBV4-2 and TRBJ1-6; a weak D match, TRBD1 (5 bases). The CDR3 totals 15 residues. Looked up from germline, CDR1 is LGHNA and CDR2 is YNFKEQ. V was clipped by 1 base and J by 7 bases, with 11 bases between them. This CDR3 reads CASSQGGLSNSPLHF. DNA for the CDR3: TGTGCCAGCAGCCAAGGGGGACTGTCAAATTCACCCCTCCACTTT.

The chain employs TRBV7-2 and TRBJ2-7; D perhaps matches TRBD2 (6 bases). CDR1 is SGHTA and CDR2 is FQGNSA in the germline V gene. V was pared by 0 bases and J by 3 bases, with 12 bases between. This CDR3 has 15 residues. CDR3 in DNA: TGTGCCAGCAGCTTAGCGGGAGGCCCAGGCTACGAGCAGTACTTC. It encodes CASSLAGGPGYEQYF.

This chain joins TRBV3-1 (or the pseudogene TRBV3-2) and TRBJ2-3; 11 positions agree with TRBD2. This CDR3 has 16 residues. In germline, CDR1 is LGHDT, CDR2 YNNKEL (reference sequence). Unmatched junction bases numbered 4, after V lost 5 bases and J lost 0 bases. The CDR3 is CASSTTSGGSTDTQYF. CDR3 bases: TGTGCCAGCAGCACTACTAGCGGGGGAAGCACAGATACGCAGTATTTT.

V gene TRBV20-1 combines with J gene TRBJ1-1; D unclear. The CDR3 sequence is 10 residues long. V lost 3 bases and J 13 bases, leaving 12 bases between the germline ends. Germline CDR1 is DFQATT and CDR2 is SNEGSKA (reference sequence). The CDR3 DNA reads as TGCAGTGCTAGTGCTCCAGGTCTTTTCTTT. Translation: CSASAPGLFF.

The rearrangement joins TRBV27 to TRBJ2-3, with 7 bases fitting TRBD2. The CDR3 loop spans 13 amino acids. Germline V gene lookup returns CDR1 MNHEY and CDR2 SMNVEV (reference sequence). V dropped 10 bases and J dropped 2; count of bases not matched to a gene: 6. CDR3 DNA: TGTGCCACGACCGGGACTAACACAGATACGCAGTATTTT. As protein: CATTGTNTDTQYF.

CDR3 nucleotide sequence: TGCGCCAGCAGCTCGGCGGCAGGGTCGGTCGGGGAGCTGTTTTTT. This codes for CASSSAAGSVGELFF. The chain is built from TRBV5-1 and TRBJ2-2; weak D call: TRBD1 (5 bases). The V and J ends lost 3 bases and 7 bases respectively, with 16 bases between them. CDR3 size: 15 residues. Germline V gene lookup returns CDR1 SGHRS and CDR2 YFSETQ.